This TCR beta chain originates from a study of blood T cell repertoires in COVID-19. Study-wide context: Acute and convalescent COVID-19 specimens originated in the United States, Italy and Spain. T cells, B-cell-depleted T cells, or PBMCs supplied cDNA or gDNA.

All enrollees were about 18 to 100 years old and from under 25 US areas. Which cohort a participant joined came from the clinical history participants gave. This clone was recorded once. Some clones are missing from TCRdb's copy, which holds only in-frame ones; the method was immunoSEQ multiplex PCR. Among around 270,000 clones listed, over 75% were seen once. This CDR3 has 16 residues. Germline V lookup: CDR1 SGHTA, CDR2 FQGNSA. Deletions cut 8 bases from V and 4 bases from J, with 21 bases between. The sequence came from a middle-aged woman who had been exposed to COVID-19. The V gene is TRBV7-2, the J gene TRBJ1-5; D possibly corresponds to TRBD1 (6 bases). Sequenced sample: PBMCs or T cells enriched from blood (not recorded which). CDR3 residues: CASSQVGAVGNQPQHF. The CDR3 DNA follows: TGTGCCAGCTCCCAGGTGGGGGCCGTAGGAAATCAGCCCCAGCATTTT.